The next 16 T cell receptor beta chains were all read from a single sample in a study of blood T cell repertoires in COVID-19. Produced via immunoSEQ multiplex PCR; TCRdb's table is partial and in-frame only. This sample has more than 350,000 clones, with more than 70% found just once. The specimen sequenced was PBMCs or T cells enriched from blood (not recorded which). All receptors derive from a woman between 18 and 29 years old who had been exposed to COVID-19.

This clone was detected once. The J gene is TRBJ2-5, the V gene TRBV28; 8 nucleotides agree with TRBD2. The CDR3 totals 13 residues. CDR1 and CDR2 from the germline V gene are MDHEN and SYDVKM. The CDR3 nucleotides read TGTGCTACGATAGCACGCGGGGGGGAGACCCAGTACTTC. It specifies CATIARGGETQYF.

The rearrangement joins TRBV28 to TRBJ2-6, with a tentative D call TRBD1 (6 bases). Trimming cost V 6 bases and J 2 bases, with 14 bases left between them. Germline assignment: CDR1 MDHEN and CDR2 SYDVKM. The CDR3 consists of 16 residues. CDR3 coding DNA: TGTGCCAGCAGATACAGGGTAATGGCTGGGGCCAACGTCCTGACTTTC. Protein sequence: CASRYRVMAGANVLTF.

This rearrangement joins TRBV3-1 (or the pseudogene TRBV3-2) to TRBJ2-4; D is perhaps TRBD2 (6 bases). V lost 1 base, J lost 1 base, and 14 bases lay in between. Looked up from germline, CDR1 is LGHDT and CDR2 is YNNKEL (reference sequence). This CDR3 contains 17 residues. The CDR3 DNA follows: TGTGCCAGCAGCCAAGGCTGGGGAGGCCAGGCCAAAAACATTCAGTACTTC. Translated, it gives CASSQGWGGQAKNIQYF.

The CDR3 is CASSQVGQMGGYTF. Here the CDR3 DNA reads TGCGCCAGCAGCCAGGTCGGACAGATGGGGGGCTACACCTTC. The J gene is TRBJ1-2, the V gene TRBV4-3; tentatively, D is TRBD1 (6 bases). Germline lookup yields CDR1 LGHNA and CDR2 YSLEER. CDR3 length: 14 amino acids. V dropped 3 bases and J dropped 8 bases, with 16 bases sitting between them.

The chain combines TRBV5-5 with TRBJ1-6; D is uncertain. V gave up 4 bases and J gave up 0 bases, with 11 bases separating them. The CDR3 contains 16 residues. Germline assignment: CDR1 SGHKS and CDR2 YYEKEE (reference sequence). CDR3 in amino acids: CASSPDPGSYNSPLHF. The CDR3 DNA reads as TGTGCCAGCAGCCCCGATCCGGGCTCCTATAATTCACCCCTCCACTTT.

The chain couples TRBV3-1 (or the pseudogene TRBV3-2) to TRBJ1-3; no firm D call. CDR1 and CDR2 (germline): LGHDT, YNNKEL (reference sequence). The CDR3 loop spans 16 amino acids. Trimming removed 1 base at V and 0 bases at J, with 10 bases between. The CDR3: CASSQVPFSSGNTIYF. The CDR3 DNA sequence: TGTGCCAGCAGCCAAGTCCCCTTCAGCTCTGGAAACACCATATATTTT.

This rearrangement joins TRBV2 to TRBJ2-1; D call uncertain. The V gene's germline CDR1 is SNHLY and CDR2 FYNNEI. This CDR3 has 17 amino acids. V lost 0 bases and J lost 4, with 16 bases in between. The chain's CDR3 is CASSEAKPRLWYNEQFF. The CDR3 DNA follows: TGTGCCAGCAGTGAAGCGAAGCCGAGACTTTGGTACAATGAGCAGTTCTTC. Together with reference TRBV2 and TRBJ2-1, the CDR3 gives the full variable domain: EPEVTQTPSHQVTQMGQEVILRCVPISNHLYFYWYRQILGQKVEFLVSFYNNEISEKSEIFDDQFSVERPDGSNFTLKIRSTKLEDSAMYFCASSEAKPRLWYNEQFFGPGTRLTVL.

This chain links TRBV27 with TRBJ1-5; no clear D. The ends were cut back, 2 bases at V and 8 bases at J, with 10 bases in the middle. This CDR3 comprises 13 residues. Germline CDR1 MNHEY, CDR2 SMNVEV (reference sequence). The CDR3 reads CASSLVVAEPQHF. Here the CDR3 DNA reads TGTGCCAGCAGTTTAGTGGTTGCGGAGCCCCAGCATTTT.

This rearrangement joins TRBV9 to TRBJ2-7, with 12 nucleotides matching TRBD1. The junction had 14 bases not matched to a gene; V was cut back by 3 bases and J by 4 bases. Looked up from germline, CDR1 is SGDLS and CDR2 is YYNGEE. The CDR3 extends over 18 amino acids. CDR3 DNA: TGTGCCAGCAGCGGAACCGGGACAGGGGGCTCAGACCTTTACGAGCAGTACTTC. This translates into CASSGTGTGGSDLYEQYF.

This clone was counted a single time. The CDR3 nucleotides read TGTGCCAGCAGCTTGCCGGGACAGGGGACCTACGAGCAGTACTTC. It codes for CASSLPGQGTYEQYF. The J gene is TRBJ2-7, the V gene TRBV3-1 (or the pseudogene TRBV3-2); TRBD1 agrees at 10 bases. In germline, CDR1 is LGHDT, CDR2 YNNKEL (reference sequence). This CDR3 has 15 residues. V lost 5 bases to trimming and J lost 2 bases; unmatched junction nucleotides: 6.

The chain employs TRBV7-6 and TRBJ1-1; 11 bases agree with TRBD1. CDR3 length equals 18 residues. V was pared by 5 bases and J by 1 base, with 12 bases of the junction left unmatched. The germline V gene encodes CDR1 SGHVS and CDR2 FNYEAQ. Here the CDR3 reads CASSPRTGGAYWNTEAFF. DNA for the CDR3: TGTGCCAGCAGCCCTAGGACAGGGGGCGCGTATTGGAACACTGAAGCTTTCTTT.

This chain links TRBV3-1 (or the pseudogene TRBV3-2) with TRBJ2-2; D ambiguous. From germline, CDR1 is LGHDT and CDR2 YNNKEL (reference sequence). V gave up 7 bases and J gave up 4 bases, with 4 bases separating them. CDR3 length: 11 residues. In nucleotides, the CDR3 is TGTGCCAGCACCATCACCGGGGAGCTGTTTTTT. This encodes CASTITGELFF.

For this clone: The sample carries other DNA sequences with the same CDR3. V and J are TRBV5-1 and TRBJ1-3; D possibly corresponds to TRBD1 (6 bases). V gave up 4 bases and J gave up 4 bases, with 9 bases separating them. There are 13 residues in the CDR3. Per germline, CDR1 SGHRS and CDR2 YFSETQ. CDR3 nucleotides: TGCGCCAGCAGCCTGGACAGCGGAAACACCATATATTTT. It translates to CASSLDSGNTIYF.

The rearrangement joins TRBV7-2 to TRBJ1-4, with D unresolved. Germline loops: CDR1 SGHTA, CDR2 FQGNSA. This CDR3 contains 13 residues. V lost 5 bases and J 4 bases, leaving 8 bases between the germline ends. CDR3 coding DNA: TGTGCCAGCAGCACCGGGGTTAATGAAAAACTGTTTTTT. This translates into CASSTGVNEKLFF.

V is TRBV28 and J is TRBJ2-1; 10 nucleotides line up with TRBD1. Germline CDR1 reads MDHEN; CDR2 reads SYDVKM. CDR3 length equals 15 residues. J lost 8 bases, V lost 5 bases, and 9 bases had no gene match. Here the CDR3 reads CASSNPGQGTHEQFF. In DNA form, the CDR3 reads TGTGCCAGCAGTAACCCGGGACAGGGGACCCATGAGCAGTTCTTC. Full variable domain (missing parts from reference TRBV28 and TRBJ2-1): DVKVTQSSRYLVKRTGEKVFLECVQDMDHENMFWYRQDPGLGLRLIYFSYDVKMKEKGDIPEGYSVSREKKERFSLILESASTNQTSMYLCASSNPGQGTHEQFFGPGTRLTVL.

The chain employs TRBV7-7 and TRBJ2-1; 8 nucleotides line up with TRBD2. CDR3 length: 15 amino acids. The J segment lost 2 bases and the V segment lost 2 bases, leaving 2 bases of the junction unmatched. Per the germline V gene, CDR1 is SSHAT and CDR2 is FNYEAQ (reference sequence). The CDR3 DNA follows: TGTGCCAGCAGCTTAAGCGGGAGCACCTACAATGAGCAGTTCTTC. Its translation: CASSLSGSTYNEQFF.